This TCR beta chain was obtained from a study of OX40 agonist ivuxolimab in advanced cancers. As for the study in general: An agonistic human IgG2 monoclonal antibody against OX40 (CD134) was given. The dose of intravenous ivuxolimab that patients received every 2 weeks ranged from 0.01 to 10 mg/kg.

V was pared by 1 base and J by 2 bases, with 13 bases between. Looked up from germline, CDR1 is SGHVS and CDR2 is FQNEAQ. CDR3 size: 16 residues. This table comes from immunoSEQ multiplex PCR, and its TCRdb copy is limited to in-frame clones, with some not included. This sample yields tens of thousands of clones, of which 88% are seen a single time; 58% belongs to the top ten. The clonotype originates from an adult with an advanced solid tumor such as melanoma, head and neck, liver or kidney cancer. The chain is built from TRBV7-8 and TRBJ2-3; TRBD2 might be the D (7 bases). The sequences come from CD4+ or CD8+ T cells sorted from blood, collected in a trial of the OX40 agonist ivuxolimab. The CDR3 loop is CASSLDVGGPTDTQYF. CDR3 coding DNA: TGTGCCAGCAGCTTAGATGTCGGGGGGCCCACAGATACGCAGTATTTT.